The source of this T cell receptor (beta chain) is a study of vaccination and CD4 T cells after COVID-19. Looking at the study overall: Each participant underwent a two-dose regimen of either the BNT162b2 or the mRNA-1273 vaccine. General study results and limits: Within the convalescent patients, a median around 90% of the SARS-CoV-2-reactive clones were ones that appeared only post-vaccination.

Cultured CD4+ T-cell DNA underwent Oncomine TCR Beta short-read sequencing. TCRdb called the PCR reads again in MiXCR, with one record for every CDR3 protein. This sample has over 20,000 distinct CDR3 sequences; around two fifths occur once, and the top ten carry roughly 30%. Indicated time point: late sampling 161 to 241 days after vaccination in a few convalescent patients. Treatment specified: roughly 11-day PBMC culture with coronavirus spike peptide pools or control peptides (ViraFEST assay). As concerns this clonotype: Its cognate antigen is unknown.

The receptor's source is a human donor who had recovered from COVID-19. The sequencing used CD4+ T cells from blood, cultured in vitro, collected about 7 months after SARS-CoV-2 vaccination.

The CDR3 DNA reads TGTGCCAGCAGCAAAGGGTTGCAAGAGACCCAGTACTTC. As protein: CASSKGLQETQYF. The V and J genes are TRBV7-3 and TRBJ2-5; D remains unclear. Germline loops: CDR1 SGHTA, CDR2 FQGTGA. The CDR3 is 13 residues long. Trimming took off 5 bases at V and 2 bases at J, with 9 bases between the two ends. Full variable domain (outside the CDR3, taken from reference TRBV7-3 and TRBJ2-5): GAGVSQTPSNKVTEKGKYVELRCDPISGHTALYWYRQSLGQGPEFLIYFQGTGAADDSGLPNDRFFAVRPEGSVSTLKIQRTERGDSAVYLCASSKGLQETQYFGPGTRLLVL.